These T cell receptor beta chains were read from a single sample in a study of OX40 agonist ivuxolimab in advanced cancers. Only in-frame clones appear in the TCRdb table, and some are missing; sequencing was by immunoSEQ multiplex PCR. In the table there are roughly 34,000 clones, roughly 80% of which are singletons. This specimen was CD4+ or CD8+ T cells sorted from blood, taken in a trial of the OX40 agonist ivuxolimab. The receptors originated from an adult with an advanced solid tumor such as melanoma, head and neck, liver or kidney cancer. Both conserved end residues are part of each CDR3.

TRBV27	TRBJ2-1	CASSLTGNNEQFF
TRBV27	TRBJ1-1	CASSDHRTGGTEAFF
TRBV16	TRBJ2-1	CASSPPSSYNEQFF
TRBV5-5	TRBJ2-1	CASSSYYSGRKFF
TRBV5-1	TRBJ2-3	CASSPSTSGDTDTQYF
TRBV28	TRBJ1-4	CASSLGWGINEKLFF
TRBV5-5	TRBJ2-3	CASSFGPNPPGDTQYF
TRBV11-2	TRBJ2-7	CASSLAGYEQYF
TRBV6-5	TRBJ1-4	CASSVRGGNEKLFF
TRBV10-3	TRBJ2-1	CAISGTSATNEQFF
TRBV15	TRBJ1-2	CATSREGLGGYTF
TRBV11-2	TRBJ1-6	CASSPLVGTGLPLHF
TRBV11-2	TRBJ2-1	CASSSLTSGTIAEQFF
TRBV4-2	TRBJ1-1	CASSQVRQGRTEAFF
TRBV18	TRBJ2-7	CASSPDSEQYF
TRBV19	TRBJ1-2	CASSVSGTLGGYTF
TRBV4-1	TRBJ2-7	CASSDLRAADSYEQYF
TRBV6-1	TRBJ2-7	CASSSWPGQGYEQYF
TRBV6-1	TRBJ1-2	CASSGRLETSYGYTF
TRBV5-1	TRBJ2-6	CASSDDTSGANVLTF
TRBV21-1	TRBJ1-2	CASSVVGQGFYGYTF
TRBV19	TRBJ1-2	CASETTGDYGYTF
TRBV28	TRBJ2-7	CASSPRSGTGLQYF
TRBV5-4	TRBJ1-6	CASSWDRNSPLHF
TRBV10-1	TRBJ2-1	CASSESGQGANEQFF
TRBV7-9	TRBJ2-4	CASSLDRSKNIQYF
TRBV14	TRBJ2-5	CASSQDSKGLSWTQYF
TRBV7-9	TRBJ2-2	CASSVTGGPGELFF
TRBV12-5	TRBJ2-7	CASGPQWTRLNEQYF
TRBV27	TRBJ2-1	CASSLWQGFYNEQFF
TRBV6-5	TRBJ1-2	CASSYFEGAVGYTF
TRBV11-2	TRBJ1-1	CASSLDRGQYTEAFF
TRBV7-8	TRBJ1-1	CASSFTGETEAFF
TRBV6-4	TRBJ2-3	CASSDSSGGPDTQYF
TRBV5-4	TRBJ2-3	CASSGYTRPTDTQYF
TRBV7-2	TRBJ1-5	CASSLETHQPQHF
TRBV27	TRBJ1-5	CASRTRQYNQPQHF
TRBV4-2	TRBJ1-2	CASSQDLGGGYTF
TRBV6-6	TRBJ1-6	CASSSIINSPLHF
TRBV11-2	TRBJ2-5	CASSLGGGETQYF
TRBV15	TRBJ1-1	CATSRELRSTEAFF
TRBV27	TRBJ1-5	CASSLGRYQPQHF